One and the same sample provided the 7 T cell receptor beta chains below, sequenced in a study of T cells in Graves' hyperthyroidism and ophthalmopathy. There were TCR beta CDR3 regions amplified from RNA transcripts. An initial round of RT-PCR targeting the TCR CDR3 relied on the HTBI primer set. TCRdb passed the multiplex PCR reads through MiXCR, listing each CDR3 protein once. The data contain 600,000 or so distinct CDR3 sequences, about 45% of them singletons. Sequencing input: peripheral blood or thyroid tissue (not recorded which). These receptors all stem from a woman aged 18 to 35 with Graves' hyperthyroidism.

This clonotype has only a few counts. The missing conserved phenylalanine or tryptophan at the end of this CDR3 makes a read error likely. No DNA is shown, since the ends of the CDR3 on it are uncertain; the CDR3 is the one TCRdb lists. The gene calls are TRBV7-2 and TRBJ2-6. Germline V gene sequence: CDR1 SGHTA, CDR2 FQGNSA. Ends included, the CDR3 has 8 residues. CDR3 sequence: CASSRGTS.

The V call is TRBV6-4, the J call TRBJ1-4; 7 bases line up with TRBD1. Germline V lookup: CDR1 MRHNA, CDR2 SNTAGT. The length of the CDR3 is 14 residues. The J segment lost 10 bases and the V segment lost 2 bases, leaving 7 bases of the junction unmatched. As DNA, the CDR3 is TGTGCCAGCAGTGACCGGGACAGTGAGGGAAAACTGTTTTTT. It is translated as CASSDRDSEGKLFF.

In its sample, this clonotype was seen a few times. The gene calls are TRBV5-1 and TRBJ1-1; no definite D call. The CDR3 contains 15 residues. V was trimmed by 1 base and J by 0 bases, leaving 10 bases between them. Germline CDR1 SGHRS, CDR2 YFSETQ. The CDR3 region is CASSLLPGMNTEAFF. CDR3 nucleotides: TGCGCCAGCAGCTTGCTGCCGGGAATGAACACTGAAGCTTTCTTT.

V is TRBV5-1 and J is TRBJ1-4, with 9 bases matching TRBD1. Germline V CDR1 and CDR2: SGHRS, YFSETQ. CDR3 length: 14 amino acids. V shed 4 bases and J 7 bases; nucleotides not matched to a gene: 5. CDR3 sequence: CASSRQGEVEKLFF. The DNA of the CDR3 is TGCGCCAGCAGCCGACAGGGGGAAGTTGAAAAACTGTTTTTT. Full variable domain (missing parts from reference TRBV5-1 and TRBJ1-4): KAGVTQTPRYLIKTRGQQVTLSCSPISGHRSVSWYQQTPGQGLQFLFEYFSETQRNKGNFPGRFSGRQFSNSRSEMNVSTLELGDSALYLCASSRQGEVEKLFFGSGTQLSVL.

This clonotype was recorded at least ten times. V is TRBV10-3 and J is TRBJ2-2, with D perhaps matching TRBD2 (6 bases). Germline V CDR1 and CDR2: ENHRY, SYGVKD. CDR3 length: 14 amino acids. The germline V and J ends were trimmed by 4 bases and 5 bases, with 11 bases remaining between them. CDR3 in DNA: TGTGCCATCAGTGTGAATGCGGGGACCGGGGAGCTGTTTTTT. Residues: CAISVNAGTGELFF.

This clonotype was picked up one time. This rearrangement joins TRBV5-4 to TRBJ2-7; D unresolved. The CDR3 loop spans 11 amino acids. In germline, CDR1 is SGHNT, CDR2 YYREEE (reference sequence). Trimming removed 4 bases at V and 8 bases at J, with 10 bases between. CDR3 nucleotide sequence: TGTGCCAGCAGCCCCCTTACGCAGCAGTACTTC. Translating it yields CASSPLTQQYF.

CDR3 sequence reads: CATSSLPGDTGELFF. The DNA of the CDR3 is TGTGCCACCAGCTCGTTGCCGGGGGACACCGGGGAGCTGTTTTTT. The chain couples TRBV15 to TRBJ2-2; tentative D call: TRBD2 (6 bases). The germline CDR1 and CDR2 sequences are LNHNV and YYDKDF (reference sequence). The CDR3 has 15 amino acids. Trimming removed 5 bases from V and 3 bases from J, with 13 bases in between.